The rows below give T cell receptor beta chains drawn from one sample of a study of CD8+ T cells in alopecia areata. Assay used: immunoSEQ multiplex PCR; TCRdb lists only in-frame clones, some missing. Of around 98,000 clones in the sample, 35% to 50% were seen once. Sequences were obtained from CD4+ T cells sorted from blood. Receptors were obtained from a human donor with alopecia areata. Both conserved end residues are part of each CDR3. Each record gives: clone size, D gene, V gene, J gene, CDR3 protein, CDR3 DNA. A D gene is named only where the DNA matches it firmly. A row's size may be missing; if present it is once, few, many or a size class.

clone_size: NA; d_call: TRBD1; v_call: TRBV6-6; j_call: TRBJ2-7; cdr3_aa: CASSPSGQGEKYF; cdr3_nt: TGTGCCAGCAGTCCCTCGGGACAGGGCGAAAAGTACTTC
clone_size: NA; d_call: NA; v_call: TRBV7-9; j_call: TRBJ1-6; cdr3_aa: CASSAGVGNSPLHF; cdr3_nt: TGTGCCAGCAGCGCCGGGGTCGGGAATTCACCCCTCCACTTT
clone_size: few; d_call: NA; v_call: TRBV29-1; j_call: TRBJ2-1; cdr3_aa: CSVLGGEQFF; cdr3_nt: TGCAGCGTCTTGGGGGGTGAGCAGTTCTTC
clone_size: few; d_call: NA; v_call: TRBV29-1; j_call: TRBJ1-1; cdr3_aa: CSVEWDGAEAFF; cdr3_nt: TGCAGCGTTGAATGGGATGGGGCAGAGGCTTTCTTT
clone_size: NA; d_call: TRBD2; v_call: TRBV18; j_call: TRBJ2-1; cdr3_aa: CASSPPILGTSGRNEQFF; cdr3_nt: TGTGCCAGCTCACCACCGATTTTAGGGACTAGCGGGAGAAATGAGCAGTTCTTC
clone_size: few; d_call: NA; v_call: TRBV30; j_call: TRBJ1-1; cdr3_aa: CAWSAGPREAFF; cdr3_nt: TGTGCCTGGAGTGCTGGACCCAGGGAGGCTTTCTTT
clone_size: NA; d_call: NA; v_call: TRBV11-3; j_call: TRBJ2-3; cdr3_aa: CASSLGAAPWGTDTQYF; cdr3_nt: TGTGCCAGCAGCTTAGGCGCGGCTCCCTGGGGCACAGATACGCAGTATTTT
clone_size: NA; d_call: NA; v_call: TRBV5-1; j_call: TRBJ1-4; cdr3_aa: CASSLRGSDEKLFF; cdr3_nt: TGCGCCAGCAGCTTGCGGGGGAGTGATGAAAAACTGTTTTTT
clone_size: few; d_call: NA; v_call: TRBV29-1; j_call: TRBJ1-4; cdr3_aa: CSVETVRQLGTNEKLFF; cdr3_nt: TGCAGCGTTGAAACGGTCAGGCAACTAGGAACTAATGAAAAACTGTTTTTT
clone_size: NA; d_call: NA; v_call: TRBV29-1; j_call: TRBJ1-1; cdr3_aa: CSVSRTEAFF; cdr3_nt: TGCAGCGTCTCGAGGACTGAAGCTTTCTTT
clone_size: few; d_call: TRBD2; v_call: TRBV19; j_call: TRBJ2-2; cdr3_aa: CASGLVVGGELFF; cdr3_nt: TGTGCCAGTGGACTAGTTGTGGGCGGGGAGCTGTTTTTT
clone_size: NA; d_call: NA; v_call: TRBV29-1; j_call: TRBJ2-1; cdr3_aa: CSVDRQGYRGEQFF; cdr3_nt: TGCAGCGTTGATCGGCAGGGGTACCGTGGTGAGCAGTTCTTC
clone_size: NA; d_call: TRBD1; v_call: TRBV30; j_call: TRBJ2-7; cdr3_aa: CAWSRDRATYEQYF; cdr3_nt: TGTGCCTGGAGTAGGGACAGGGCTACCTACGAGCAGTACTTC
clone_size: NA; d_call: NA; v_call: TRBV29-1; j_call: TRBJ2-5; cdr3_aa: CSVRGVLQETQYF; cdr3_nt: TGCAGCGTCCGAGGAGTTCTCCAAGAGACCCAGTACTTC
clone_size: NA; d_call: NA; v_call: TRBV29-1; j_call: TRBJ1-3; cdr3_aa: CSVEAEWGPGNTIYF; cdr3_nt: TGCAGCGTTGAAGCGGAGTGGGGACCTGGAAACACCATATATTTT
clone_size: NA; d_call: NA; v_call: TRBV25-1; j_call: TRBJ2-2; cdr3_aa: CASDSNTGELFF; cdr3_nt: TGTGCCTCGGACTCTAACACCGGGGAGCTGTTTTTT
clone_size: NA; d_call: NA; v_call: TRBV5-1; j_call: TRBJ2-7; cdr3_aa: CASSSPGQADEQYF; cdr3_nt: TGCGCCAGCAGCTCTCCCGGTCAGGCTGACGAGCAGTACTTC
clone_size: few; d_call: TRBD1; v_call: TRBV29-1; j_call: TRBJ2-7; cdr3_aa: CSVGGQGDEQYF; cdr3_nt: TGCAGCGTTGGGGGACAGGGGGACGAGCAGTACTTC
clone_size: NA; d_call: TRBD1; v_call: TRBV29-1; j_call: TRBJ2-5; cdr3_aa: CSGLTGEETQYF; cdr3_nt: TGCAGCGGCCTGACAGGGGAGGAGACCCAGTACTTC
clone_size: NA; d_call: NA; v_call: TRBV4-1; j_call: TRBJ2-3; cdr3_aa: CASSQDQQITQYF; cdr3_nt: TGCGCCAGCAGCCAAGATCAGCAGATTACGCAGTATTTT
clone_size: few; d_call: NA; v_call: TRBV29-1; j_call: TRBJ2-5; cdr3_aa: CSVVDNGQETQYF; cdr3_nt: TGCAGCGTGGTGGACAATGGCCAAGAGACCCAGTACTTC